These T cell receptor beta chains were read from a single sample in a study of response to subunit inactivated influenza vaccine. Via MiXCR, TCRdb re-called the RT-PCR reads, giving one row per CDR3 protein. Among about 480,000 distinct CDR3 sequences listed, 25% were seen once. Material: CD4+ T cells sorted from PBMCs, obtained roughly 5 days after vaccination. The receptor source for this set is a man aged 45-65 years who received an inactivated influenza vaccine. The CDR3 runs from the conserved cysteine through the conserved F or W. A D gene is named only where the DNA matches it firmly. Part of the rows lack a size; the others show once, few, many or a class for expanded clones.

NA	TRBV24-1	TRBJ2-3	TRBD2	CATSDLHTSGRPDTQYF	TGTGCCACCAGTGATTTGCACACTAGCGGGAGGCCCGATACGCAGTATTTT
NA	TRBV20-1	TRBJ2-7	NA	CSATSREGGPYEQYF	TGCAGTGCTACCTCTCGTGAGGGGGGGCCTTACGAGCAGTACTTC
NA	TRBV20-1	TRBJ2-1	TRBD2	CSAYTSGARNAQFF	TGCAGTGCGTATACTAGCGGGGCGCGCAATGCGCAGTTCTTC
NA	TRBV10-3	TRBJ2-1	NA	CAISESLGEQFF	TGTGCCATCAGTGAGTCTTTGGGTGAGCAGTTCTTC
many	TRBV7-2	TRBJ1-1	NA	CASSIGGGTEAFF	TGTGCCAGCAGCATCGGGGGCGGTACTGAAGCTTTCTTT
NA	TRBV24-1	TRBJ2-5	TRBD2	CATSLAGLQETQYF	TGTGCCACCAGTCTAGCGGGGCTCCAAGAGACCCAGTACTTC
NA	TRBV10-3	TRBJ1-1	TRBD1	CAISESPGQGAEAFF	TGTGCCATCAGTGAGTCGCCGGGACAGGGAGCTGAAGCTTTCTTT
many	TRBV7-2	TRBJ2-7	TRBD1	CASRARGTGFYEQYF	TGTGCCAGCAGGGCCCGCGGGACAGGGTTCTACGAGCAGTACTTC
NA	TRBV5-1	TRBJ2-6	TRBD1	CASSLTGLGANVLTF	TGCGCCAGCAGCCTGACAGGGCTGGGGGCCAACGTCCTGACTTTC
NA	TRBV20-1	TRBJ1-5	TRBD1	CSASAGTGNQPQHF	TGCAGTGCTAGTGCCGGGACAGGCAATCAGCCCCAGCATTTT
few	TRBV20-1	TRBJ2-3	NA	CSASHSDSTDTQYF	TGCAGTGCTAGCCACAGTGACTCCACAGATACGCAGTATTTT
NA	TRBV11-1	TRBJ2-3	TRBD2	CASSSARRLAGLSTDTQYF	TGTGCCAGCAGCTCCGCAAGAAGACTAGCGGGTCTAAGCACAGATACGCAGTATTTT
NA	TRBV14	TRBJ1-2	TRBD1	CASSRLGTGRNYGYTF	TGTGCCAGCAGCCGACTCGGGACAGGGCGGAACTATGGCTACACCTTC
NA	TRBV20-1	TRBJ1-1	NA	CSARDVPLAFF	TGCAGTGCTAGAGATGTCCCCCTCGCTTTCTTT
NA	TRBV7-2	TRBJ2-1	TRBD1	CASSLYQGATYNEQFF	TGTGCCAGCAGCTTATATCAGGGGGCAACCTACAATGAGCAGTTCTTC
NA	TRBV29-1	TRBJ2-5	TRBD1	CSTRQGTIQETQYF	TGCAGCACCAGACAGGGGACAATACAAGAGACCCAGTACTTC
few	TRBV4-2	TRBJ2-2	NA	CASSQVGLQGNTGELFF	TGTGCCAGCAGCCAAGTAGGCTTACAGGGTAACACCGGGGAGCTGTTTTTT
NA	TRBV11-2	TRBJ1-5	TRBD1	CASSLDGGTVNQPQHF	TGTGCCAGCAGCTTAGATGGGGGGACAGTCAATCAGCCCCAGCATTTT
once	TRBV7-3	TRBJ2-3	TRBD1	CVSSLTGGTDTQYF	TGTGTCAGCAGCTTGACAGGGGGAACAGATACGCAGTATTTT
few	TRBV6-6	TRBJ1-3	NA	CASSYRGGNTIYF	TGTGCCAGCAGTTACAGGGGAGGAAACACCATATATTTT
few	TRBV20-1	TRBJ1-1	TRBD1	CSAIGGWVNTEAFF	TGCAGTGCTATAGGGGGCTGGGTGAACACTGAAGCTTTCTTT
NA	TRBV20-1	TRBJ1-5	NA	CSATGDDQPQHF	TGCAGTGCTACCGGCGATGACCAGCCCCAGCATTTT
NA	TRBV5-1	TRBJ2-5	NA	CASSLDRTREETQYF	TGCGCCAGCAGCTTGGATCGAACAAGGGAAGAGACCCAGTACTTC
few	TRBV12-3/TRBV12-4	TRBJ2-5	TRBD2	CASSFSGSYQETQYF	TGTGCCAGCAGTTTTAGCGGGTCATATCAAGAGACCCAGTACTTC
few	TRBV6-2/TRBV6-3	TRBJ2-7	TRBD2	CASSYSMGGLSYEQYF	TGTGCCAGCAGTTACTCGATGGGGGGACTAAGCTACGAGCAGTACTTC
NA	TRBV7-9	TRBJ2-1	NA	CASSLPEDEQFF	TGTGCCAGCAGCTTACCTGAGGATGAGCAGTTCTTC
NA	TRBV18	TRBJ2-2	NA	CASSPGISTGELFF	TGTGCCAGCTCACCAGGAATCAGCACCGGGGAGCTGTTTTTT
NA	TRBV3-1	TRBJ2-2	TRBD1	CASSQRTGQGITGELFF	TGTGCCAGCAGCCAACGAACGGGACAGGGAATCACCGGGGAGCTGTTTTTT
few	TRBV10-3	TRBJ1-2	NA	CAIHPGGSDGYTF	TGTGCCATTCACCCCGGGGGAAGCGATGGCTACACCTTC
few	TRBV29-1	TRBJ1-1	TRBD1	CSVRDRGRAGEEAFF	TGCAGCGTCAGGGACAGGGGGCGTGCGGGCGAAGAAGCTTTCTTT
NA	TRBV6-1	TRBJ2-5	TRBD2	CASSGGGQQETQYF	TGTGCCAGCAGCGGGGGGGGGCAACAAGAGACCCAGTACTTC
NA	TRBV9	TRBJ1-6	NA	CASSVVPRTLSPLHF	TGTGCCAGCAGCGTAGTCCCGAGGACGTTGTCACCCCTCCACTTT
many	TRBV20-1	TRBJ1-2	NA	CSARESGGGYGYTF	TGCAGTGCTAGAGAATCAGGCGGTGGCTATGGCTACACCTTC
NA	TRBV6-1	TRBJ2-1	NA	CASSPEGLRVNEQFF	TGTGCCAGCAGCCCCGAGGGTCTCAGGGTCAATGAGCAGTTCTTC
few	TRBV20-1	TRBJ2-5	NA	CSARDIGSQETQYF	TGCAGTGCTAGAGACATAGGCAGTCAAGAGACCCAGTACTTC
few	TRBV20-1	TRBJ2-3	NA	CSAETTSGPTSQYF	TGCAGTGCCGAGACAACCAGCGGGCCCACGTCTCAGTATTTT
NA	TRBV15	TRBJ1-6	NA	CATSRDAHPNSPLHF	TGTGCCACCAGCAGAGATGCCCATCCTAATTCACCCCTCCACTTT
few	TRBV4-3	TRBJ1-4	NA	CASSQDLAGDELFF	TGCGCCAGCAGCCAAGATCTTGCAGGGGACGAACTGTTTTTT
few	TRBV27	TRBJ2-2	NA	CASTDFGWYTANTGELFF	TGTGCCAGCACCGACTTCGGATGGTACACTGCTAACACCGGGGAGCTGTTTTTT
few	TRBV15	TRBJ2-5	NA	CATSRMGETQYF	TGTGCCACCTCGAGAATGGGGGAGACCCAGTACTTC
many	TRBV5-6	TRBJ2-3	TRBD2	CASSPWTSEDTQYF	TGTGCCAGCAGCCCGTGGACTAGCGAAGATACGCAGTATTTT
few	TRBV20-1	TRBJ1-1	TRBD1	CSATTGGPNTEAFF	TGCAGTGCGACGACAGGGGGACCGAACACTGAAGCTTTCTTT
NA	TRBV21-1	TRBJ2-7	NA	CASSKEGNGYYEQYF	TGTGCCAGCAGCAAAGAGGGGAACGGGTACTACGAGCAGTACTTC
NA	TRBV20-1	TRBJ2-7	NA	CSAADRPSYEQYF	TGCAGTGCTGCTGACAGGCCTTCCTACGAGCAGTACTTC
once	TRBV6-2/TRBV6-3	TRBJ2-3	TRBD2	CASAGTSGSTQYF	TGTGCCAGCGCCGGGACTAGCGGGTCGACGCAGTATTTT
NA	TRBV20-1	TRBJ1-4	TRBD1	CSADRGGKLFF	TGCAGTGCGGACAGGGGTGGAAAACTGTTTTTT
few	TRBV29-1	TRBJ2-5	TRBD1	CSVRTGEETQYF	TGCAGCGTGAGGACAGGGGAAGAGACCCAGTACTTC
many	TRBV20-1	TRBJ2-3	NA	CSARIRSFRDTQYF	TGCAGTGCTAGAATTCGGAGCTTCAGGGATACGCAGTATTTT
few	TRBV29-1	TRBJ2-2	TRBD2	CSVVGPNGGSTGELFF	TGCAGCGTTGTTGGCCCAAACGGGGGGAGTACCGGGGAGCTGTTTTTT
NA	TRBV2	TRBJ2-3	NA	CASKGSPTDTQYF	TGTGCCAGCAAAGGAAGTCCCACAGATACGCAGTATTTT
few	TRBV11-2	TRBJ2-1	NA	CASSPTYGVHNEQFF	TGTGCCAGCAGCCCAACATACGGGGTGCACAATGAGCAGTTCTTC
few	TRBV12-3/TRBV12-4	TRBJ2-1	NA	CASSSDTFHEQFF	TGTGCCAGCAGTTCGGACACATTCCATGAGCAGTTCTTC
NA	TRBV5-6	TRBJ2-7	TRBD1	CASSLQGVAYEQYF	TGTGCCAGCAGCTTACAGGGGGTAGCCTACGAGCAGTACTTC
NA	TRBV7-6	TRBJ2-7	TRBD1	CASSLGPGRTGWYEQYF	TGTGCCAGCAGCTTAGGTCCAGGGAGGACAGGGTGGTACGAGCAGTACTTC
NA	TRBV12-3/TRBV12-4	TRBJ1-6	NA	CASSRGDPNSPLHF	TGTGCCAGCAGCCGGGGGGACCCAAATTCACCCCTCCACTTT
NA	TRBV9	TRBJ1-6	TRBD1	CASSPMSGTGTYNSPLHF	TGTGCCAGCAGCCCAATGTCCGGGACAGGAACCTATAATTCACCCCTCCACTTT
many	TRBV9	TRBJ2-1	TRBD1	CASSQGQGSYNEQFF	TGTGCCAGCAGCCAAGGACAGGGCTCCTACAATGAGCAGTTCTTC
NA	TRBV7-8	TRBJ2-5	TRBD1	CASSRGQGMETQYF	TGTGCCAGCAGCCGAGGACAGGGTATGGAGACCCAGTACTTC